These T cell receptor beta chains were read from a single sample in a study of blood T cell repertoires in COVID-19. The data were produced by immunoSEQ multiplex PCR, yet TCRdb's version contains in-frame clones alone and is incomplete. The table includes hundreds of thousands of clones, 88% detected once. The material sequenced was PBMCs or T cells enriched from blood (not recorded which). The receptors here all came from a woman aged 50 to 60 who had recovered from COVID-19. CDR3s include the opening cysteine and the closing phenylalanine or tryptophan. Fields, in order: clone size, J gene, CDR3 length, D gene, V gene, CDR3 DNA, CDR3 protein. A D gene is named only where the DNA matches it firmly. Expanded clones get a size class; other rows say once, few or many, or leave the size out.

. | TRBJ2-5 | 15 | . | TRBV11-2 | TGTGCCAGCAGCTTAGTGAGCAGGGGCCAAGAGACCCAGTACTTC | CASSLVSRGQETQYF
. | TRBJ1-6 | 16 | . | TRBV19 | TGTGCCAGTAGTATAATCGTCGGGTCACCTAATTCACCCCTCCACTTT | CASSIIVGSPNSPLHF
. | TRBJ1-6 | 16 | . | TRBV11-2 | TGTGCCAGCAGCCAGGGGCCGGGACGGGCGTCCCTGGCCCTCCACTTT | CASSQGPGRASLALHF
. | TRBJ2-7 | 13 | TRBD2 | TRBV27 | TGTGCCAGCTGGAACAGGCGGGAGGACGAGCAGTACTTC | CASWNRREDEQYF
. | TRBJ2-7 | 18 | TRBD2 | TRBV9 | TGTGCCAGCAGCGTAGCGGGACTAGCGGGAGAAGGGGACTACGAGCAGTACTTC | CASSVAGLAGEGDYEQYF
. | TRBJ2-7 | 15 | . | TRBV28 | TGTGCCAGCAGCCCCCGGTTGCCCCACGTCTACGAGCAGTACTTC | CASSPRLPHVYEQYF
. | TRBJ2-5 | 18 | . | TRBV6-4 | TGTGCCAGGGGATGGATGGAGGTGGTGCGGAATTGGGAGGAGACCCAGTACTTC | CARGWMEVVRNWEETQYF
. | TRBJ2-2 | 15 | . | TRBV28 | TGTGCCAGCAGACCACCGACGGGGAACACCGGGGAGCTGTTTTTT | CASRPPTGNTGELFF
. | TRBJ2-3 | 16 | TRBD2 | TRBV7-3 | TGTGCCAGCAGCTTAGGGACTAGCGGGACCTCAGATACGCAGTATTTT | CASSLGTSGTSDTQYF
. | TRBJ1-6 | 18 | . | TRBV9 | TGTGCCAGCAGCGAGACACCTGACCGAAGCTCCTATAATTCACCCCTCCACTTT | CASSETPDRSSYNSPLHF
. | TRBJ2-2 | 14 | TRBD2 | TRBV27 | TGTGCCAGCAGGAGCGGGAGAGACACCGGGGAGCTGTTTTTT | CASRSGRDTGELFF
. | TRBJ2-1 | 14 | TRBD2 | TRBV28 | TGTGCCAGCAGGGCTAGCGGGAGGGCCGTTGAGCAGTTCTTC | CASRASGRAVEQFF
. | TRBJ2-1 | 15 | . | TRBV5-1 | TGCGCCAGCAGCGATTTTTCGGGAACTCGTAGTGAGCAGTTCTTC | CASSDFSGTRSEQFF
. | TRBJ2-1 | 17 | TRBD2 | TRBV5-1 | TGCGCCAGCAGCCAAAGACTAGCGGGGAGCTCCTACAATGAGCAGTTCTTC | CASSQRLAGSSYNEQFF
. | TRBJ1-1 | 13 | . | TRBV19 | TGTGCCACCGCTACGCGGTTCGTCGCTGAAGCTTTCTTT | CATATRFVAEAFF
. | TRBJ2-7 | 17 | TRBD1 | TRBV29-1 | TGCAGCGTTGAAATTCGTTCGGGACAGGGTCACCCCTACGAGCAGTACTTC | CSVEIRSGQGHPYEQYF
. | TRBJ2-1 | 12 | . | TRBV15 | TGTGCCACCAGCAGAGATATCAGGGGGCAGTTCTTC | CATSRDIRGQFF
few | TRBJ2-5 | 15 | . | TRBV19 | TGTGCCAGTAGTATAGATCTGGAGGCCCGTGAGACCCAGTACTTC | CASSIDLEARETQYF
. | TRBJ2-3 | 16 | TRBD2 | TRBV11-2 | TGTGCCAGCAGCCCAATAGCGGGTAAAATAACAGATACGCAGTATTTT | CASSPIAGKITDTQYF
. | TRBJ1-2 | 14 | TRBD1 | TRBV7-2 | TGTGCCAGCAGCTACCGGACAGGGGATTATGGCTACACCTTC | CASSYRTGDYGYTF
. | TRBJ1-5 | 13 | TRBD1 | TRBV7-2 | TGTGCCAGCAGCGTTAACAGGGGTCAGCCCCAGCATTTT | CASSVNRGQPQHF
. | TRBJ1-5 | 13 | . | TRBV2 | TGTGCCAGTGCCGGGACAAGCAATCAGCCCCAGCATTTT | CASAGTSNQPQHF
. | TRBJ2-1 | 16 | TRBD2 | TRBV19 | TGTGCCAGTAGTCCCTCGGGAGGCCGTATCTACAATGAGCAGTTCTTC | CASSPSGGRIYNEQFF
. | TRBJ2-3 | 13 | . | TRBV10-3 | TGTGCCATCAGTGCGGTGGGCACAGATACGCAGTATTTT | CAISAVGTDTQYF
. | TRBJ2-3 | 15 | TRBD2 | TRBV7-8 | TGTGCCAGCAGCTCCTCGGCGGGAGTCACAGATACGCAGTATTTT | CASSSSAGVTDTQYF
. | TRBJ1-1 | 15 | TRBD1 | TRBV18 | TGTGCCAGCTCAAATATGACAGGGCACAACACTGAAGCTTTCTTT | CASSNMTGHNTEAFF
. | TRBJ2-3 | 16 | TRBD2 | TRBV7-9 | TGTGCCAGCAGCTTAGGAGCGGGAGGGTTGACAGATACGCAGTATTTT | CASSLGAGGLTDTQYF
. | TRBJ2-5 | 15 | . | TRBV11-2 | TGTGCCAGCAGCTTAGTAGGGGGACCCCGTGAGACCCAGTACTTC | CASSLVGGPRETQYF
. | TRBJ2-7 | 15 | TRBD2 | TRBV28 | TGTGCCAGCAGTTTATGGGGCGGGAGTCTCTACGAGCAGTACTTC | CASSLWGGSLYEQYF
. | TRBJ1-2 | 16 | TRBD1 | TRBV19 | TGTGCCAGTAGTATAGGACCCCAAACAGGGGTGAGCGGCTACACCTTC | CASSIGPQTGVSGYTF
. | TRBJ1-6 | 19 | TRBD1 | TRBV7-6 | TGTGCCAGCAGCTACCAGGTTTCGGGACAGGGGCCCTTTAATTCACCCCTCCACTTT | CASSYQVSGQGPFNSPLHF
. | TRBJ2-3 | 15 | . | TRBV19 | TGTGCCAGTAGTATAGGGGCCTCGCCCGCAGATACGCAGTATTTT | CASSIGASPADTQYF
. | TRBJ2-3 | 17 | TRBD2 | TRBV18 | TGTGCCAGCTCACCATTTTTAGCGGGAGGGCCAACAGATACGCAGTATTTT | CASSPFLAGGPTDTQYF
. | TRBJ2-5 | 15 | TRBD2 | TRBV24-1 | TGTGCCACCAGTGATTTGCTCGGGGGGTTGGAGACCCAGTACTTC | CATSDLLGGLETQYF
. | TRBJ2-6 | 17 | TRBD2 | TRBV7-2 | TGTGCCAGCAGCCCGGGACTAGCGGGAGCTGGGGCCAACGTCCTGACTTTC | CASSPGLAGAGANVLTF
. | TRBJ2-2 | 15 | TRBD1 | TRBV5-1 | TGCGCCAGCTCCAGACAGGGAGAAAACACCGGGGAGCTGTTTTTT | CASSRQGENTGELFF
. | TRBJ2-4 | 20 | . | TRBV4-1 | TGCGCCAGCAGTGAACTCCCGGGGACATCGAAGTTACTAGCCAAAAACATTCAGTACTTC | CASSELPGTSKLLAKNIQYF
. | TRBJ2-2 | 14 | TRBD2 | TRBV27 | TGTGCCAGCAGTTTACCGACGGGGGGCGGGGAGCTGTTTTTT | CASSLPTGGGELFF
. | TRBJ1-1 | 13 | TRBD1 | TRBV28 | TGTGCCAGCAGTCACACAGGGGGCACTGAAGCTTTCTTT | CASSHTGGTEAFF
few | TRBJ1-5 | 15 | TRBD1 | TRBV28 | TGTGCCAGCAGTGAGACCTTGACAGGGTCACAGCCCCAGCATTTT | CASSETLTGSQPQHF
. | TRBJ1-6 | 14 | TRBD1 | TRBV6-5 | TGTGCCAGCAGTTCCCGGGACAGGGGATCACCCCTCCACTTT | CASSSRDRGSPLHF
. | TRBJ1-3 | 17 | . | TRBV5-1 | TGCGCCAGCAGCAGAGACTACAGGGTAGTCGCTGGAAACACCATATATTTT | CASSRDYRVVAGNTIYF
. | TRBJ2-1 | 15 | . | TRBV6-5 | TGTGCCAGCAGTTACTCGAGCGCGGGAAACAATGAGCAGTTCTTC | CASSYSSAGNNEQFF
few | TRBJ2-2 | 14 | . | TRBV21-1 | TGTGCCAGCAGCACAGCGGGAGGGACCGGGGAGCTGTTTTTT | CASSTAGGTGELFF
. | TRBJ2-4 | 14 | TRBD1 | TRBV29-1 | TGCAGCGTGGGACAGGGGTCAGCCAAAAACATTCAGTACTTC | CSVGQGSAKNIQYF